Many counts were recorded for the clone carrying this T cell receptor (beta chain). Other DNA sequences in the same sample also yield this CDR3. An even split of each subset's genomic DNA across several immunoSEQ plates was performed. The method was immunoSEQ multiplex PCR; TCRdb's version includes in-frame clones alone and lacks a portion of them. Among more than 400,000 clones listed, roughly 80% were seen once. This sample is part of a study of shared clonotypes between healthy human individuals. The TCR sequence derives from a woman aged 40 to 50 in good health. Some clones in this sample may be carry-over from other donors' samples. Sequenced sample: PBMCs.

CDR3 residues: CASSQGLVAKNIQYF. CDR3 nucleotides: TGCGCCAGCAGCCAAGGCCTCGTGGCCAAAAACATTCAGTACTTC. The chain uses TRBV4-1 and TRBJ2-4; D not certain. This CDR3 spans 15 amino acids. In germline, CDR1 is MGHRA, CDR2 YSYEKL. Trimming removed 1 base at V and 1 base at J, with 8 bases between.